These T cell receptor beta chains were read from a single sample in a study of blood T cell repertoires in COVID-19. Libraries were prepared by immunoSEQ multiplex PCR; TCRdb keeps only in-frame clonotypes and omits some of them. The data show about 280,000 clones, roughly 89% seen once. The specimen sequenced was PBMCs or T cells enriched from blood (not recorded which). These receptors were taken from a woman in her sixties or seventies who had recovered from COVID-19. CDR3s include the opening cysteine and the closing phenylalanine or tryptophan. A D gene is named only where the DNA matches it firmly. Some rows have no size entry. The others give once, few or many, or a class for an expanded clone.

abundance: -; d_gene: TRBD2; v_gene: TRBV30; j_gene: TRBJ2-1; CDR3aa: CAWSLAVNSYNEQFF; CDR3nt: TGTGCCTGGAGTCTAGCGGTCAACTCCTACAATGAGCAGTTCTTC
abundance: -; d_gene: -; v_gene: TRBV5-1; j_gene: TRBJ2-3; CDR3aa: CASSSRTFSTDTQYF; CDR3nt: TGCGCCAGCAGCTCCCGGACATTTAGCACAGATACGCAGTATTTT
abundance: -; d_gene: -; v_gene: TRBV11-2; j_gene: TRBJ1-4; CDR3aa: CASSEGHPATNEKLFF; CDR3nt: TGTGCCAGCAGCGAGGGACACCCGGCAACTAATGAAAAACTGTTTTTT
abundance: -; d_gene: -; v_gene: TRBV11-3; j_gene: TRBJ2-7; CDR3aa: CASSLAPTGYEQYF; CDR3nt: TGTGCCAGCAGCTTAGCCCCCACAGGTTACGAGCAGTACTTC
abundance: -; d_gene: -; v_gene: TRBV24-1; j_gene: TRBJ1-5; CDR3aa: CATSPEGVANQPQHF; CDR3nt: TGTGCCACCAGCCCCGAGGGTGTAGCAAATCAGCCCCAGCATTTT
abundance: -; d_gene: TRBD1; v_gene: TRBV7-9; j_gene: TRBJ1-1; CDR3aa: CASSFTPGTGGTEAFF; CDR3nt: TGTGCCAGCAGCTTCACGCCCGGGACAGGGGGCACTGAAGCTTTCTTT
abundance: -; d_gene: TRBD2; v_gene: TRBV28; j_gene: TRBJ2-3; CDR3aa: CASSSVTSGGATDTQYF; CDR3nt: TGTGCCAGCAGTTCTGTGACTAGCGGGGGCGCCACAGATACGCAGTATTTT
abundance: -; d_gene: -; v_gene: TRBV7-2; j_gene: TRBJ2-1; CDR3aa: CASSAQTRNEQFF; CDR3nt: TGTGCCAGCAGCGCCCAAACGAGGAATGAGCAGTTCTTC
abundance: -; d_gene: TRBD2; v_gene: TRBV6-5; j_gene: TRBJ2-3; CDR3aa: CASSPNAGGRTQYF; CDR3nt: TGTGCCAGCAGTCCTAACGCGGGGGGGAGAACGCAGTATTTT
abundance: -; d_gene: -; v_gene: TRBV30; j_gene: TRBJ1-5; CDR3aa: CAWTGGDGNQPQHF; CDR3nt: TGTGCCTGGACTGGGGGGGACGGCAATCAGCCCCAGCATTTT
abundance: -; d_gene: TRBD1; v_gene: TRBV15; j_gene: TRBJ2-7; CDR3aa: CATSGTGTATYEQYF; CDR3nt: TGTGCCACCAGCGGAACCGGGACAGCCACCTACGAGCAGTACTTC
abundance: once; d_gene: TRBD1; v_gene: TRBV19; j_gene: TRBJ1-6; CDR3aa: CASSEDRAVWNFNSPLHF; CDR3nt: TGTGCCAGTAGTGAGGACAGGGCCGTATGGAATTTTAATTCACCCCTCCACTTT